The next 28 T cell receptor beta chains were all read from a single sample in a study of human versus mouse CDR3 diversity and MHC coevolution. Method: immunoSEQ multiplex PCR; TCRdb's copy keeps in-frame clones and lacks some. The table has tens of thousands of clones, over 90% seen once. The sequencing sample was made of naive CD4+ T cells from blood. Described subset: CD45RO-negative CD62L-positive naive CD4 T cells. All receptors come from a person aged 55-75 years in good health.

The rearrangement joins TRBV29-1 to TRBJ2-1; no clear D. Between the trimmed V and J ends, which lost 7 bases and 5 bases, there was a span of 15 bases. The CDR3 contains 13 residues. Per the germline V gene, CDR1 is SQVTM and CDR2 is ANQGSEA. This CDR3 is CSGRLSRNNEQFF. Here the CDR3 DNA reads TGCAGCGGACGACTCTCGCGGAACAATGAGCAGTTCTTC.

The V call is TRBV21-1, the J call TRBJ2-1; TRBD2 is the table's D call, not checked against the DNA. TRBV21-1 counts as a pseudogene. The CDR3 contains 18 residues. CDR3 protein: CASSKSGRVNRANNEQFF. CDR3 coding DNA: TGTGCCAGCAGCAAAAGCGGGCGGGTCAATCGAGCCAACAATGAGCAGTTCTTC.

The chain has TRBV5-5 and TRBJ2-3, with D unclear. The CDR3 covers 14 residues. Germline assignment: CDR1 SGHKS and CDR2 YYEKEE (reference sequence). Trimming took 4 bases from V and 4 from J, leaving 13 bases between them. The CDR3: CASSTAGQADTQYF. The CDR3 DNA follows: TGTGCCAGCAGCACCGCTGGGCAGGCAGATACGCAGTATTTT. Based on the CDR3 plus reference TRBV5-5 and TRBJ2-3, the full variable domain is DAGVTQSPTHLIKTRGQQVTLRCSPISGHKSVSWYQQVLGQGPQFIFQYYEKEERGRGNFPDRFSARQFPNYSSELNVNALLLGDSALYLCASSTAGQADTQYFGPGTRLTVL.

The chain recombines TRBV9 with TRBJ2-1; D is perhaps TRBD2 (5 bases). The CDR3 extends over 15 amino acids. Per germline, CDR1 SGDLS and CDR2 YYNGEE. V gave up 2 bases and J gave up 6 bases, with 15 bases separating them. CDR3 nucleotide sequence: TGTGCCAGCAGCGTGGAGGAAATAGCCCCCAATGAGCAGTTCTTC. This gives the protein CASSVEEIAPNEQFF.

The chain uses TRBV5-1 and TRBJ2-1, with 8 bases lining up with TRBD1. This CDR3 contains 17 residues. Losses at the gene ends were 4 bases for V and 0 bases for J; bases not matched to a gene: 9. In germline, CDR1 is SGHRS, CDR2 YFSETQ. CDR3 amino acids: CASSGDQGASSYNEQFF. The CDR3 DNA reads TGCGCCAGCAGCGGAGACCAGGGGGCTAGCTCCTACAATGAGCAGTTCTTC. Full variable domain (missing parts from reference TRBV5-1 and TRBJ2-1): KAGVTQTPRYLIKTRGQQVTLSCSPISGHRSVSWYQQTPGQGLQFLFEYFSETQRNKGNFPGRFSGRQFSNSRSEMNVSTLELGDSALYLCASSGDQGASSYNEQFFGPGTRLTVL.

J is TRBJ1-4 and V is TRBV5-1; 7 bases line up with TRBD1. V lost 4 bases and J lost 7; bases outside the gene matches: 13. The CDR3 is 16 amino acids. The germline gives CDR1 SGHRS, CDR2 YFSETQ. For the CDR3, the DNA is TGCGCCAGCAGCCTACAGGACGACCCAGGGGGTGAAAAACTGTTTTTT. It yields the protein CASSLQDDPGGEKLFF.

In nucleotides, the CDR3 is TGTGCCAGCAGATTGGGTCCGGGACTAGCCTCTAGCACAGATACGCAGTATTTT. Protein product: CASRLGPGLASSTDTQYF. J is TRBJ2-3 and V is TRBV27; 9 positions match TRBD2. With 6 bases clipped from V and 0 bases from J, the junction kept 13 bases outside the gene matches. Germline CDR1 MNHEY, CDR2 SMNVEV (reference sequence). The CDR3 is 18 residues long.

The chain is built from TRBV11-2 and TRBJ2-7; 7 bases line up with TRBD1. The germline CDR1 and CDR2 sequences are SGHAT and FQNNGV. V was clipped by 5 bases and J by 3 bases; unmatched bases: 10. The CDR3 extends over 15 amino acids. Written as DNA, the CDR3 is TGTGCCAGCAGCCTAAACAGGGGACAGAACTACGAGCAGTACTTC. It specifies CASSLNRGQNYEQYF.

This clone was seen a single time. The chain recombines TRBV6-1 with TRBJ1-5; 8 nucleotides align to TRBD1. CDR1 and CDR2 from the germline V gene are MNHNS and SASEGT. The CDR3 is 14 amino acids. The ends lost 4 bases at V and 7 bases at J; junction bases unmatched: 6. The CDR3 DNA reads as TGTGCCAGCAGTGCCCAGGGGGCTTGGCAGCCCCAGCATTTT. Translated, it gives CASSAQGAWQPQHF.

The chain is built from TRBV4-1 and TRBJ1-1, with TRBD1 identical over 9 bases. The CDR3 has 17 amino acids. CDR1 and CDR2 (germline): MGHRA, YSYEKL. With V trimmed by 0 bases and J by 1 base, 6 bases remained unmatched. This CDR3 reads CASSQDGQGFWNTEAFF. The CDR3 nucleotides are TGCGCCAGCAGCCAAGACGGACAGGGGTTTTGGAACACTGAAGCTTTCTTT.

The J gene is TRBJ2-7, the V gene TRBV19; 9 bases align to TRBD1. J was trimmed by 0 bases and V by 1 base; bases with no gene match: 4. This CDR3 contains 16 residues. Germline V gene lookup returns CDR1 LNHDA and CDR2 SQIVND (reference sequence). The CDR3 DNA is TGTGCCAGTAGTATAGCCGGGACAGGGAGCTCCTACGAGCAGTACTTC. It specifies CASSIAGTGSSYEQYF.

As concerns this clone: Sequence at one end of the junction differs from germline and may be a read error. The sample holds other DNA sequences that translate to the same CDR3. The V and J genes are TRBV27 and TRBJ2-5; TRBD1 might be the D (7 bases). This CDR3 contains 14 residues. From germline, CDR1 is MNHEY and CDR2 SMNVEV (reference sequence). The CDR3 coding sequence is TGCGCCACCCGGTTGGAGGGGGCAGGAGAGACCCAGTACTTC. The encoded protein is CATRLEGAGETQYF.

The J gene is TRBJ2-5, the V gene TRBV6-4; 10 bases fit TRBD2. CDR3 length equals 15 residues. CDR1 and CDR2 from the germline V gene are MRHNA and SNTAGT. After removal of 4 bases from V and 4 bases from J, the junction contained 6 bases not matched to a gene. The CDR3 region has the DNA TGTGCCAGCAGTGCGACAGCGGGAGGGCCAGAGACCCAGTACTTC. This translates into CASSATAGGPETQYF.

The CDR3 loop reads CASSFQLAGGVGEQFF. CDR3 in DNA: TGTGCCAGCAGCTTCCAGCTAGCGGGTGGGGTGGGTGAGCAGTTCTTC. This chain uses TRBV11-1 with TRBJ2-1, with 8 positions matching TRBD2. With 3 bases clipped from V and 9 bases from J, the junction kept 13 bases outside the gene matches. The CDR3 spans 16 residues. Germline V gene sequence: CDR1 SGHAT, CDR2 FQDESV (reference sequence).

The chain has TRBV6-5 and TRBJ1-1, with D tentatively TRBD1 (6 bases). Trimming stripped 10 bases from V and 0 bases from J, with 12 bases between. Germline CDR1 reads MNHEY; CDR2 reads SVGAGI. The CDR3 has 13 amino acids. The CDR3: CATKGTLNTEAFF. The CDR3 DNA reads TGTGCCACCAAGGGGACATTGAACACTGAAGCTTTCTTT.

The chain carries TRBV6-5 and TRBJ1-5, with 10 bases fitting TRBD1. The CDR3 extends over 15 amino acids. The germline CDR1 and CDR2 sequences are MNHEY and SVGAGI. J was trimmed by 1 base and V by 5 bases; bases with no gene match: 2. The CDR3 nucleotides read TGTGCCAGCAGTCCGGACAGGGGGAGCAATCAGCCCCAGCATTTT. Translated: CASSPDRGSNQPQHF.

Written as DNA, the CDR3 is TGTGCCAGCAGTAAACCGGGACTACCAAATGAGCAGTTCTTC. Translation gives CASSKPGLPNEQFF. The V call is TRBV27, the J call TRBJ2-1; TRBD2 agrees at 7 bases. The CDR3 is made up of 14 amino acids. After removal of 5 bases from V and 7 bases from J, the junction contained 8 bases not matched to a gene. Germline assignment: CDR1 MNHEY and CDR2 SMNVEV (reference sequence).

The V call is TRBV19, the J call TRBJ2-2, with D possibly being TRBD2 (5 bases). Trimming pared 8 bases from V and 4 bases from J, leaving 14 bases between. CDR1 and CDR2 from the germline V gene are LNHDA and SQIVND (reference sequence). The CDR3 loop spans 14 amino acids. Here the CDR3 reads CASLGLGGTGELFF. CDR3 DNA sequence: TGTGCCAGTCTTGGACTGGGTGGCACCGGGGAGCTGTTTTTT.

V is TRBV9 and J is TRBJ2-3, with 12 bases fitting TRBD2. The CDR3 sequence is 16 residues long. Germline V CDR1 and CDR2: SGDLS, YYNGEE. V gave up 4 bases and J gave up 2 bases; unmatched junction bases: 5. CDR3 sequence: CASSFTSGRPTDTQYF. The CDR3 bases are TGTGCCAGCAGCTTCACTAGCGGGAGGCCCACAGATACGCAGTATTTT.

The J gene is TRBJ2-5, the V gene TRBV27; 15 nucleotides line up with TRBD2. J was trimmed by 7 bases and V by 6 bases; bases with no gene match: 12. From germline, CDR1 is MNHEY and CDR2 SMNVEV (reference sequence). CDR3 length: 17 residues. The CDR3 coding sequence is TGTGCCAGCAGCCCGGGACTAGCGGGAGGCCCCAAGACGACCCAGTACTTC. Protein sequence: CASSPGLAGGPKTTQYF.

The gene calls are TRBV9 and TRBJ2-3; 7 nucleotides match TRBD2. This CDR3 comprises 16 residues. From germline, CDR1 is SGDLS and CDR2 YYNGEE. Germline trimming cut 0 bases from V and 5 bases from J; bases unmatched to any gene: 9. CDR3 protein: CASSVAPGGEGDTQYF. The CDR3, as DNA: TGTGCCAGCAGCGTAGCTCCCGGCGGGGAGGGAGATACGCAGTATTTT.

The V and J genes are TRBV18 and TRBJ2-1, with a tentative D call TRBD1 (6 bases). The germline V gene has CDR1 KGHSH and CDR2 LQKENI. The CDR3 is 13 residues long. V was shortened by 5 bases and J by 6 bases, with 11 bases between the two germline ends. CDR3 coding DNA: TGTGCCAGCTCATTGGACAGTCGCAATGAGCAGTTCTTC. Translated, it gives CASSLDSRNEQFF.

The genes are TRBV19 and TRBJ1-2; D might be TRBD1 (5 bases). CDR1 and CDR2 from the germline V gene are LNHDA and SQIVND (reference sequence). CDR3 length: 15 residues. Trimming took off 2 bases at V and 8 bases at J, with 18 bases between the two ends. CDR3 loop: CASSIQVSGISGYTF. The CDR3 DNA is TGTGCCAGTAGTATACAAGTGTCAGGGATCTCAGGCTACACCTTC.

This chain connects TRBV6-5 to TRBJ2-3; D is unclear. Germline lookup yields CDR1 MNHEY and CDR2 SVGAGI. The CDR3 covers 13 residues. Between the trimmed V and J ends, which lost 7 bases and 4 bases, there was a span of 12 bases. In DNA form, the CDR3 reads TGTGCCAGCACCCCTAATTTAGCAGATACGCAGTATTTT. Translation: CASTPNLADTQYF.

This chain uses TRBV9 with TRBJ2-3; 10 bases agree with TRBD1. The CDR3 has 18 residues. Losses at the gene ends were 3 bases for V and 6 bases for J; bases not matched to a gene: 16. The germline V gene encodes CDR1 SGDLS and CDR2 YYNGEE. As DNA, the CDR3 is TGTGCCAGCAGCGCCCTGCTGGGACAGGGGTCCCAGGAGGATACGCAGTATTTT. Translating gives CASSALLGQGSQEDTQYF.

This chain uses TRBV29-1 with TRBJ1-2; 7 positions agree with TRBD1. Germline CDR1 and CDR2: SQVTM and ANQGSEA. V lost 4 bases, J lost 1 base, and 9 bases stayed unmatched. The CDR3 extends over 15 amino acids. The CDR3 loop reads CSVGRTGLNNYGYTF. The CDR3 DNA reads as TGCAGCGTTGGAAGGACAGGACTGAATAACTATGGCTACACCTTC.

V usage is TRBV11-2 and J usage is TRBJ1-2; tentative D call: TRBD1 (5 bases). CDR1 is SGHAT, CDR2 FQNNGV, per germline. CDR3 length: 16 amino acids. V was pared by 5 bases and J by 8 bases, with 24 bases between. CDR3 residues: CASSASGGRAGGGYTF. The CDR3 bases are TGTGCCAGCAGCGCGAGCGGGGGAAGGGCCGGGGGGGGCTACACCTTC. The full variable domain, in which reference TRBV11-2 and TRBJ1-2 provide the parts outside the CDR3, is EAGVAQSPRYKIIEKRQSVAFWCNPISGHATLYWYQQILGQGPKLLIQFQNNGVVDDSQLPKDRFSAERLKGVDSTLKIQPAKLEDSAVYLCASSASGGRAGGGYTFGSGTRLTVV.

With respect to this clone: At one end, the junction sequence differs from germline, possibly due to a read error. CDR3 in amino acids: CASSSPPGLHF. CDR3 DNA: TGTGCCAGCAGCTCGCCCCCCGGGTTGCATTTT. This chain connects TRBV7-9 to TRBJ1-3; D uncertain. Looked up from germline, CDR1 is SEHNR and CDR2 is FQNEAQ (reference sequence). CDR3 length: 11 amino acids. The full variable domain, in which reference TRBV7-9 and TRBJ1-3 provide the parts outside the CDR3, is DTGVSQNPRHKITKRGQNVTFRCDPISEHNRLYWYRQTLGQGPEFLTYFQNEAQLEKSRLLSDRFSAERPKGSFSTLEIQRTEQGDSAMYLCASSSPPGLHFGEGSWLTVV.